A selection of T cell receptor beta chains follows, all from one sample in a study of T cell changes during pregnancy in multiple sclerosis. TCRdb's table, derived via immunoSEQ multiplex PCR, lists solely in-frame clones and lacks some. This table has approximately 40,000 clones, 85% to 95% appearing once. The sequences come from CD4+ T cells from peripheral blood mononuclear cells, collected in the third trimester of pregnancy. These TCRs come from a female donor with multiple sclerosis, enrolled in a pregnancy study. The CDR3 runs from the conserved cysteine through the conserved F or W. A D gene is named only where the DNA matches it firmly. Rows give clone size only sometimes, using once, few, many, or a class for an expanded clone.

>-|TRBV5-1|TRBD2|TRBJ2-1
CASSLQGLAGDNEQFF
TGCGCCAGCAGCTTACAGGGACTAGCGGGAGACAATGAGCAGTTCTTC
>-|TRBV7-2|TRBD2|TRBJ2-7
CASSRTSGSLSSYEQYF
TGTGCCAGCAGCCGGACTAGCGGGTCCCTCTCCTCCTACGAGCAGTACTTC
>few|TRBV7-8|-|TRBJ2-1
CASSQLETGRSFF
TGTGCCAGCAGCCAGCTGGAGACAGGGAGGTCGTTCTTC
>once|TRBV6-1|-|TRBJ2-1
CASSGGITSRPYNEQFF
TGTGCCAGCAGTGGGGGGATAACTAGCCGACCTTACAATGAGCAGTTCTTC
>-|TRBV14|-|TRBJ2-1
CASSQEAGLANNEQFF
TGTGCCAGCAGCCAAGAAGCCGGGCTAGCGAACAATGAGCAGTTCTTC
>-|TRBV7-2|-|TRBJ1-5
CASSPSDRGSNQPQHF
TGTGCCAGCAGCCCTTCCGACAGAGGTAGCAATCAGCCCCAGCATTTT
>-|TRBV18|-|TRBJ2-3
CASSVTTGTSTDTQYF
TGTGCCAGCTCAGTAACGACAGGAACTAGCACAGATACGCAGTATTTT
>-|TRBV7-2|-|TRBJ2-7
CASSLPREGYYEQYF
TGTGCCAGCAGCTTACCCAGGGAAGGATACTACGAGCAGTACTTC
>-|TRBV7-8|TRBD2|TRBJ2-1
CASRIGSTSGVNEQFF
TGTGCCAGCAGGATAGGATCGACTAGCGGGGTCAATGAGCAGTTCTTC
>once|TRBV18|TRBD1|TRBJ2-1
CASSQGAEYNEQFF
TGTGCCAGCTCCCAGGGGGCAGAGTACAATGAGCAGTTCTTC
>-|TRBV7-2|TRBD2|TRBJ2-1
CASSLGGLGKFF
TGTGCCAGCAGCTTAGGGGGACTAGGGAAGTTCTTC
>-|TRBV18|-|TRBJ2-7
CASSPGKTTGNEQYF
TGTGCCAGCTCACCCGGGAAGACAACAGGGAACGAGCAGTACTTC
>-|TRBV4-1|-|TRBJ1-4
CASSPGQQNEKLFF
TGCGCCAGCAGTCCGGGACAACAGAATGAAAAACTGTTTTTT
>-|TRBV9|TRBD1|TRBJ2-1
CASSAGTQGLGEQFF
TGTGCCAGCAGCGCCGGGACACAGGGGCTGGGGGAGCAGTTCTTC
>-|TRBV19|TRBD2|TRBJ2-2
CASSFRGLAGNTGELFF
TGTGCCAGTAGTTTCCGGGGGCTAGCGGGGAACACCGGGGAGCTGTTTTTT
>-|TRBV7-9|TRBD1|TRBJ2-3
CASSQTGTGASDTQYF
TGTGCCAGCAGCCAAACCGGGACAGGAGCCTCAGATACGCAGTATTTT
>-|TRBV30|TRBD2|TRBJ2-1
CAWSKASGDNEQFF
TGTGCCTGGAGTAAGGCTAGCGGTGACAATGAGCAGTTCTTC
>-|TRBV6-6|TRBD1|TRBJ2-1
CASSPGPGGNEQFF
TGTGCCAGCAGCCCAGGGCCAGGGGGCAATGAGCAGTTCTTC
>-|TRBV19|-|TRBJ1-1
CASSIESLNTEAFF
TGTGCCAGTAGTATAGAGAGTCTGAACACTGAAGCTTTCTTT
>-|TRBV18|-|TRBJ1-3
CASSPPGRQSGNTIYF
TGTGCCAGCTCACCACCGGGGCGACAGTCTGGAAACACCATATATTTT
>once|TRBV5-6|TRBD2|TRBJ2-1
CASSRRTSGSNEQFF
TGTGCCAGCAGCCGCCGGACTAGCGGGAGCAATGAGCAGTTCTTC
>-|TRBV6-5|-|TRBJ2-2
CASSTGVWTGELFF
TGTGCCAGCAGTACGGGAGTGTGGACCGGGGAGCTGTTTTTT
>-|TRBV12-5|-|TRBJ1-5
CASGTREPQHF
TGTGCTAGTGGCACCAGGGAGCCCCAGCATTTT
>-|TRBV4-3|TRBD1|TRBJ2-4
CASSQGTGIVNIQYF
TGCGCCAGCAGCCAGGGGACAGGGATTGTCAACATTCAGTACTTC
>-|TRBV2|TRBD2|TRBJ2-3
CASRREASTDTQYF
TGTGCCAGCAGGCGGGAGGCTAGCACAGATACGCAGTATTTT
>-|TRBV4-1|TRBD1|TRBJ2-3
CASSQVGQGRNADTQYF
TGCGCCAGCAGCCAAGTAGGACAGGGGAGAAACGCAGATACGCAGTATTTT
>-|TRBV9|TRBD1|TRBJ1-1
CASSLQTGDTEAFF
TGTGCCAGCAGCCTCCAGACAGGGGACACTGAAGCTTTCTTT
>-|TRBV5-4|-|TRBJ2-1
CASSAAGLYNEQFF
TGTGCCAGCAGCGCCGCGGGACTCTACAATGAGCAGTTCTTC
>-|TRBV6-5|-|TRBJ2-7
CASSYVGVSEQYF
TGTGCCAGCAGTTACGTCGGGGTCTCTGAGCAGTACTTC
>-|TRBV19|TRBD1|TRBJ2-5
CASGTAGLQETQYF
TGTGCCTCGGGGACAGCCGGACTCCAAGAGACCCAGTACTTC
>-|TRBV5-4|-|TRBJ2-3
CASTNAQRAPSTDTQYF
TGTGCCAGCACCAACGCTCAGCGGGCCCCTAGCACAGATACGCAGTATTTT
>-|TRBV25-1|-|TRBJ1-1
CASSASVGGAEAFF
TGTGCCAGCAGTGCCTCGGTGGGGGGGGCTGAAGCTTTCTTT
>-|TRBV19|TRBD1|TRBJ2-1
CASSIRADRYNEQFF
TGTGCCAGTAGTATTAGGGCGGACAGGTACAATGAGCAGTTCTTC
>-|TRBV9|-|TRBJ2-1
CASGGGGSRNEQFF
TGTGCCAGCGGGGGAGGGGGGAGTCGCAATGAGCAGTTCTTC
>-|TRBV14|TRBD2|TRBJ2-1
CASSQLGLAPYNEQFF
TGTGCCAGCAGCCAATTGGGACTAGCGCCGTACAATGAGCAGTTCTTC
>-|TRBV6-6|-|TRBJ1-2
CASSYSEVREDGYTF
TGTGCCAGCAGTTACTCGGAGGTACGGGAAGATGGCTACACCTTC
>-|TRBV28|TRBD1|TRBJ2-2
CASWAGGPTGELFF
TGTGCCAGCTGGGCAGGGGGCCCCACCGGGGAGCTGTTTTTT
>-|TRBV6-1|-|TRBJ1-5
CASKLQTGNQPQHF
TGTGCCAGCAAACTCCAGACAGGAAATCAGCCCCAGCATTTT
>-|TRBV7-2|TRBD2|TRBJ2-3
CASSFSMGLAGDTDTQYF
TGTGCCAGCAGCTTTTCTATGGGATTAGCGGGGGACACAGATACGCAGTATTTT
>-|TRBV18|TRBD1|TRBJ1-1
CASSPTGGGTEAFF
TGTGCCAGCTCGCCGACAGGGGGAGGGACTGAAGCTTTCTTT
>-|TRBV19|TRBD1|TRBJ2-7
CASSPRTGGSEQYF
TGTGCCAGTAGTCCCCGGACAGGGGGGAGCGAGCAGTACTTC
>-|TRBV18|TRBD1|TRBJ1-6
CASSPRDSLGSPLHF
TGTGCCAGCTCACCACGGGACAGCTTAGGATCACCCCTCCACTTT
>-|TRBV11-2|-|TRBJ2-3
CASSALAEYSTDTQYF
TGTGCCAGCAGCGCCTTAGCGGAATATAGCACAGATACGCAGTATTTT
>-|TRBV11-2|TRBD1|TRBJ2-5
CASSVPGQRETQYF
TGTGCCAGCAGCGTACCGGGACAGCGAGAGACCCAGTACTTC
>-|TRBV19|TRBD1|TRBJ1-2
CASKRQGYGYTF
TGTGCCAGCAAACGACAGGGCTATGGCTACACCTTC
>-|TRBV11-1|TRBD1|TRBJ2-7
CASSLPGQGGHEQYF
TGTGCCAGCAGCCTGCCGGGACAGGGTGGCCACGAGCAGTACTTC
>-|TRBV2|-|TRBJ2-2
CASSEALPYTGELFF
TGTGCCAGCAGTGAAGCGCTACCCTACACCGGGGAGCTGTTTTTT
>-|TRBV18|-|TRBJ2-1
CASSLRERAYNEQFF
TGTGCCAGCTCGCTCAGGGAAAGGGCCTACAATGAGCAGTTCTTC
>-|TRBV28|-|TRBJ2-5
CASSLGREETQYF
TGTGCCAGCAGTTTAGGCAGGGAAGAGACCCAGTACTTC
>-|TRBV9|-|TRBJ2-7
CASSVASSWHEQYF
TGTGCCAGCAGCGTAGCGTCTAGTTGGCACGAGCAGTACTTC
>once|TRBV7-2|-|TRBJ2-7
CASSLEAASSYEQYF
TGTGCCAGCAGCTTAGAGGCGGCGAGCTCCTACGAGCAGTACTTC
>few|TRBV29-1|TRBD1|TRBJ1-1
CSAISDRGHTEAFF
TGCAGCGCAATATCCGACAGGGGTCACACTGAAGCTTTCTTT
>-|TRBV4-3|TRBD1|TRBJ2-2
CASSHSRTGGYGTGELFF
TGCGCCAGCAGCCACTCCCGGACAGGGGGCTACGGCACCGGGGAGCTGTTTTTT